The 20 T cell receptor beta chains given below trace back to one sample, sequenced in a study of T cell repertoires in cytomegalovirus infection. MiXCR, applied by TCRdb to the reads, yields one record per CDR3 protein. Altogether a few hundred thousand distinct CDR3 sequences are present, about a sixth being singletons, with the ten largest covering 40% to 55%. The sample consisted of CD8+ T cells from PBMCs. The receptors here all came from a human donor in good health (CMV status not recorded). Some clones in this sample may be carry-over from other donors' samples.

Concerning this clonotype: This may stem from a read error, because a much larger clone lies one nucleotide away. The rearrangement uses TRBV11-1 and TRBJ1-2; no reliable D call. Germline V gene data show CDR1 as SGHAT and CDR2 as FQDESV (reference sequence). V lost 3 bases and J lost 4, with 12 bases in between. This CDR3 region has 14 residues. CDR3 DNA sequence: TGTGCCAGCAGCTTTTCGGACTTTAGCTATGGCTACACCTTC. It specifies CASSFSDFSYGYTF.

The chain employs TRBV28 and TRBJ1-1; D gene unclear. The CDR3 covers 12 residues. The germline V and J ends were trimmed by 5 bases and 11 bases, with 15 bases remaining between them. The germline CDR1 and CDR2 sequences are MDHEN and SYDVKM. In DNA form, the CDR3 reads TGTGCCAGCAGTCGGGTTGGGCACGGGGCTTTCTTT. Its translation is CASSRVGHGAFF.

The chain uses TRBV5-1 and TRBJ2-1; the D gene is possibly TRBD1 (6 bases). Per germline, CDR1 SGHRS and CDR2 YFSETQ. Trimming removed 5 bases from V and 6 bases from J, with 15 bases in between. This CDR3 contains 14 residues. CDR3 protein: CASSTGHIINEQFF. The CDR3 nucleotides read TGCGCCAGCAGTACGGGACATATCATCAATGAGCAGTTCTTC. Looking up the rest from reference TRBV5-1 and TRBJ2-1 gives the full variable domain: KAGVTQTPRYLIKTRGQQVTLSCSPISGHRSVSWYQQTPGQGLQFLFEYFSETQRNKGNFPGRFSGRQFSNSRSEMNVSTLELGDSALYLCASSTGHIINEQFFGPGTRLTVL.

This chain uses TRBV6-8 with TRBJ1-2; no clear D gene. The V end lost 2 bases, the J end lost 5 bases, and 15 bases lay between the germline ends. CDR3 length equals 15 residues. The V gene's germline CDR1 is MNHGY and CDR2 SAAAGT. The DNA for the CDR3 is TGTGCCAGCAGTTACACCCTACAGTCAAGTTATGGCTACACCTTC. Translated: CASSYTLQSSYGYTF.

The chain joins TRBV28 to TRBJ1-5; D is unclear. This CDR3 spans 13 amino acids. V was cut by 3 bases and J by 5 bases, with 8 bases left in between. In germline, CDR1 is MDHEN, CDR2 SYDVKM. The CDR3 loop reads CASSLVSHQPQHF. As DNA, the CDR3 is TGTGCCAGCAGTTTGGTCAGCCATCAGCCCCAGCATTTT.

The V gene is TRBV27, the J gene TRBJ2-1; 9 bases are a match to TRBD2. The V segment lost 6 bases and the J segment 3 bases; nucleotides outside the gene matches: 12. This CDR3 comprises 17 residues. Germline lookup yields CDR1 MNHEY and CDR2 SMNVEV (reference sequence). CDR3 region: CASRGRLAGSRYNEQFF. The CDR3 DNA sequence: TGTGCCAGCAGGGGGAGGCTAGCGGGGTCCCGCTACAATGAGCAGTTCTTC.

At least ten counts were recorded for this clonotype. This chain connects TRBV7-9 to TRBJ2-5, with D maybe TRBD2 (6 bases). This CDR3 is built from 17 residues. Germline CDR1 and CDR2: SEHNR and FQNEAQ (reference sequence). Trimming stripped 1 base from V and 0 bases from J, with 15 bases between. The CDR3 here is CASSLVGRGVDQETQYF. CDR3 bases: TGTGCCAGCAGCTTAGTCGGGCGGGGAGTCGACCAAGAGACCCAGTACTTC.

As regards this clonotype: A single base separates this from a much larger clone, so it may be a read error. CDR3 nucleotides: TGTGCCAGCAGTTTGGGCCGGGGGTTCACCTGCGAGCAGTACTTC. Its translation is CASSLGRGFTCEQYF. The rearrangement uses TRBV7-6 and TRBJ2-7, with D possibly matching TRBD2 (6 bases). Germline V gene sequence: CDR1 SGHVS, CDR2 FNYEAQ. The V end was cut by 6 bases, the J end by 6 bases, with 21 bases between. This CDR3 is 15 amino acids long.

There are a few counts of this clonotype. The chain employs TRBV29-1 and TRBJ1-2, with D possibly being TRBD1 (6 bases). Germline V gives CDR1 SQVTM, CDR2 ANQGSEA. This CDR3 has 14 amino acids. Trimming cost V 6 bases and J 0 bases, with 14 bases left between them. The CDR3, as DNA: TGCAGCGTCTCGGAGGGGGGATCTAACTATGGCTACACCTTC. Amino acid sequence: CSVSEGGSNYGYTF.

CDR3 protein: CASSYLGQRETQYF. For the CDR3, the DNA is TGTGCCAGCAGTTATCTTGGACAACGAGAGACCCAGTACTTC. V usage is TRBV2 and J usage is TRBJ2-5; D perhaps matches TRBD1 (5 bases). The CDR3 contains 14 residues. Germline V lookup: CDR1 SNHLY, CDR2 FYNNEI. The V end was cut by 5 bases, the J end by 4 bases, with 14 bases between.

The chain has TRBV14 and TRBJ1-6; D may be TRBD1 (6 bases). Germline V lookup: CDR1 SGHDN, CDR2 FVKESK. This CDR3 is built from 17 residues. V was pared by 3 bases and J by 11 bases, with 23 bases between. Written as DNA, the CDR3 is TGTGCCAGCAGCCACGGGATTGACAGGCTATACGGGGCACCCCTCCACTTT. This encodes CASSHGIDRLYGAPLHF.

This clonotype came up many times. The J gene is TRBJ2-3, the V gene TRBV28, with TRBD1 matching over 8 bases. CDR1 is MDHEN, CDR2 SYDVKM, per germline. V was pared by 5 bases and J by 3 bases, with 10 bases of the junction left unmatched. This CDR3 spans 16 amino acids. CDR3 bases: TGTGCCAGCAGTCCCGTTCAGGGGGCGAGTACAGATACGCAGTATTTT. It codes for CASSPVQGASTDTQYF.

V and J are TRBV6-2 or TRBV6-3 and TRBJ2-5; 8 nucleotides line up with TRBD1. V lost 1 base, J lost 5 bases, and 3 bases stayed unmatched. Germline values: CDR1 MNHEY, CDR2 SVGEGT. This CDR3 region has 14 residues. The CDR3 sequence is CASSYFRDRETQYF. DNA for the CDR3: TGTGCCAGCAGTTACTTCCGGGACAGGGAGACCCAGTACTTC.

V usage is TRBV20-1 and J usage is TRBJ2-6; TRBD1 matches 8 bases. J was trimmed by 2 bases and V by 3 bases; bases with no gene match: 12. The CDR3 loop spans 18 amino acids. The V gene's germline CDR1 is DFQATT and CDR2 SNEGSKA (reference sequence). The CDR3 spells CSARKGGQGAPGANVLTF. In DNA, the CDR3 is TGCAGTGCTAGGAAAGGAGGTCAGGGGGCGCCTGGGGCCAACGTCCTGACTTTC.

CDR3 bases: TGTGCCAGCAGGACCCTCGGCGGGGCAGGGTCCTACAATGAGCAGTTCTTC. Protein sequence: CASRTLGGAGSYNEQFF. The V and J genes are TRBV12-3 or TRBV12-4 and TRBJ2-1; maybe TRBD2 (6 bases). Trimming took 6 bases from V and 1 from J, leaving 19 bases between them. The CDR3 spans 17 residues.

The V call is TRBV10-3, the J call TRBJ2-7, with D perhaps TRBD1 (5 bases). Germline values: CDR1 ENHRY, CDR2 SYGVKD. V was shortened by 4 bases and J by 4 bases, with 8 bases between the two germline ends. CDR3 length: 12 amino acids. CDR3 region: CAISGQRYEQYF. The DNA for the CDR3 is TGTGCCATCAGTGGACAGAGGTACGAGCAGTACTTC.

This clonotype showed up many times. The rearrangement joins TRBV7-6 to TRBJ1-2; D remains ambiguous. The germline gives CDR1 SGHVS, CDR2 FNYEAQ. The CDR3 length is 13 residues. V shed 3 bases and J shed 3 bases, with 8 bases lying between them. The CDR3, as DNA: TGTGCCAGCAGCTTTAACGAGGACTATGGCTACACCTTC. The encoded protein is CASSFNEDYGYTF.

V is TRBV11-2 and J is TRBJ2-1; D not resolved. This CDR3 spans 14 amino acids. CDR1 and CDR2 (germline): SGHAT, FQNNGV. Trimming pared 1 base from V and 6 bases from J, leaving 10 bases between. CDR3 nucleotide sequence: TGTGCCAGCAGCTTAGGGGCCCTGGGCAATGAGCAGTTCTTC. Its protein is CASSLGALGNEQFF.

This clonotype turned up a few times. The V call is TRBV27, the J call TRBJ1-6; D is undetermined. CDR3 length: 14 residues. The V and J ends lost 5 bases and 2 bases respectively, with 7 bases between them. The germline gives CDR1 MNHEY, CDR2 SMNVEV (reference sequence). The CDR3: CASSHGAYNSPLHF. The CDR3 region has the DNA TGTGCCAGCAGTCACGGCGCCTATAATTCACCCCTCCACTTT.

This rearrangement joins TRBV6-2 or TRBV6-3 to TRBJ1-5, with D maybe TRBD1 (5 bases). This CDR3 has 15 residues. Germline V gene sequence: CDR1 MNHEY, CDR2 SVGEGT. The V gene lost 2 bases and the J gene lost 2 bases, with 10 bases spanning the gap. The DNA of the CDR3 is TGTGCCAGCAGTTACGATTGGGGGGGCAATCAGCCCCAGCATTTT. Its translation is CASSYDWGGNQPQHF.